This T cell receptor beta chain was observed in a study of shared clonotypes between healthy human individuals. Study details: Per donor, CD8 memory used one plate, CD8 naive used two, CD4 memory used three and CD4 naive used three.

Samples underwent the assay at deep level. Measured with immunoSEQ multiplex PCR; TCRdb has only the in-frame clones, and not every one. This table holds 500,000 to 550,000 clones, around 95% found once. CD4+ cell separation produced CD45RA+ naive and CD45RA-negative memory subsets. As for this clone: Its cognate antigen is unknown.

General study points: Larger estimated richness was generally recorded for naive subsets relative to memory subsets.

V was clipped by 0 bases and J by 5 bases; unmatched bases: 13. The germline V gene has CDR1 SGHNT and CDR2 YYREEE (reference sequence). This CDR3 region has 17 residues. The sequence came from a woman in her twenties or thirties in good health. Sequencing was performed on naive CD4+ T cells sorted from blood. This sample's subset: CD45RA+ positively selected. The chain uses TRBV5-4 and TRBJ2-5, with 7 bases fitting TRBD2. CDR3 sequence: CASSLVRGSGKEETQYF. The DNA for the CDR3 is TGTGCCAGCAGCTTGGTTAGGGGCAGCGGGAAGGAGGAGACCCAGTACTTC.